This TCR beta chain was observed in a study of T cell repertoires in cytomegalovirus infection. Study-wide context: Epitope selection comprised recently identified HLA-C-restricted CMV epitopes and well-studied HLA-B-restricted CMV epitopes. Carrying CMV and the relevant HLA type showed in public TCR beta signatures. Study results and limitations: Ex vivo responses were dominated by HLA-C-restricted CMV-specific TCR beta clonotypes.

TCRdb reprocessed the reads via MiXCR and lists one record per CDR3 protein. The data show 550,000 to 850,000 distinct CDR3 sequences, with around a third seen just once and around a sixth held by the top ten. There are a few counts of this clonotype. Its antigen is unknown. Sequenced material: cultured PBMCs, taken from culture after CMV antigen stimulation. The TCR originated in a human donor in good health (CMV status not recorded). Some clones in this sample may be carry-over from other donors' samples.

The CDR3 here is CASSLLGWAGLTDTQYF. CDR3 coding DNA: TGTGCCAGCAGCCTACTAGGTTGGGCGGGCCTCACAGATACGCAGTATTTT. This chain connects TRBV2 to TRBJ2-3; TRBD2 might be the D (5 bases). The CDR3 runs to 17 residues. Germline loops: CDR1 SNHLY, CDR2 FYNNEI. V was pared by 6 bases and J by 2 bases, with 21 bases between.